Following are 4 T cell receptor beta chains from one sample sequenced in a study of Graves' ophthalmopathy and Graves' hyperthyroidism. RNA transcripts yielded amplified TCR beta CDR3 regions. Amplification began with first-round RT-PCR using HTBI primers, then second-round multiplex PCR was performed. TCRdb reanalysed the multiplex PCR reads using MiXCR and keeps one entry per CDR3 protein. The profile shows 260,000 or so distinct CDR3 sequences, around 42% of them singletons. The material sequenced was peripheral blood. The receptors shown here come from an adult man with Graves' ophthalmopathy.

This clonotype has only a few counts. The V and J genes are TRBV5-8 and TRBJ1-5, with D uncertain. The V gene lost 4 bases and the J gene lost 0 bases, with 11 bases spanning the gap. The CDR3 is 15 residues long. The germline gives CDR1 SGHTS, CDR2 YDEGEE. The CDR3 protein is CASSPAANSNQPQHF. CDR3 DNA: TGTGCCAGCAGCCCGGCTGCGAATAGCAATCAGCCCCAGCATTTT.

The chain has TRBV4-2 and TRBJ2-5, with TRBD2 matching over 12 bases. Losses at the gene ends were 4 bases for V and 3 bases for J; bases not matched to a gene: 15. Germline lookup yields CDR1 LGHNA and CDR2 YNFKEQ. The CDR3 totals 19 residues. The CDR3 DNA follows: TGTGCCAGCAGCCCGGAGGGAGCTAGCGGGAGGGCCGGGAAAGAGACCCAGTACTTC. Translated, it gives CASSPEGASGRAGKETQYF.

This chain links TRBV20-1 with TRBJ1-2; 7 nucleotides line up with TRBD1. V gave up 4 bases and J gave up 14 bases; unmatched junction bases: 16. CDR3 length: 13 residues. Per germline, CDR1 DFQATT and CDR2 SNEGSKA (reference sequence). DNA of the CDR3: TGCAGTGCTACACCTCGCCGGGACAGAGCGTTTACCTTC. Residues: CSATPRRDRAFTF.

This sequence joins TRBV7-2 and TRBJ1-5; no clear D. Germline V gene data show CDR1 as SGHTA and CDR2 as FQGNSA. The CDR3 is 13 residues long. Deletions cut 5 bases from V and 4 bases from J, with 9 bases between. CDR3 in DNA: TGTGCCAGCAGCCCTCAAAAGAATCAGCCCCAGCATTTT. Protein product: CASSPQKNQPQHF.